At least ten counts were recorded for the clone carrying this TCR beta chain. Its antigen is currently unknown. Unique molecular identifiers were incorporated when the TCRbeta library was constructed. TCRdb processed the PCR reads anew with MiXCR; each CDR3 protein has one entry. The profile shows approximately 190,000 distinct CDR3 sequences, approximately 8.4% of them singletons. This entry is derived from a study of T-cell reconstitution after alpha-beta-depleted transplantation in children. Germline V gene sequence: CDR1 SGHTA, CDR2 FQGNSA. Trimming took 2 bases from V and 1 from J, leaving 11 bases between them. CDR3 length equals 15 residues. Study-level points and caveats: Expanded clones from the graft, numbering several hundred, reportedly supplied alpha-beta T cells about two months after transplant.

The material sequenced was PBMCs, mostly from graft donor cells, taken 360 days after TCRalphabeta/CD19-depleted stem cell transplant. The chain uses TRBV7-2 and TRBJ1-2; D possibly corresponds to TRBD1 (5 bases). This TCR derives from a male patient aged 2-9 years who had a stem cell transplant for acute myeloid leukemia, so the T cells may come from the graft donor. Written as DNA, the CDR3 is TGTGCCAGCAGCTTATCGGGGCTCGATAACTATGGCTACACCTTC. It specifies CASSLSGLDNYGYTF.